This is a list of T cell receptor beta chains from one sample in a study of blood T cell repertoires in COVID-19. Generated by immunoSEQ multiplex PCR, the TCRdb table keeps only in-frame clones and is missing some. The sample lists more than 75,000 clones; about 85% were seen once. The sequenced sample was peripheral blood. These receptors all come from a woman in her seventies with acute or convalescent COVID-19. Both conserved end residues are part of each CDR3. The D gene is left open where the match is weak. Not every row has a clone size; where given, it reads once, few, many or a size class.

TGTGCCAGCAGTGAGGGTCCCGGGGAGCTGTTTTTT | CASSEGPGELFF | TRBV28 | . | . | TRBJ2-2
TGTGCCAGCAAACAGGGGGCTGGGGAGACCCAGTACTTC | CASKQGAGETQYF | TRBV3-1/TRBV3-2 | TRBD1 | . | TRBJ2-5
TGTGCCAGCAGTACCAGGACAGCGAACACTGAAGCTTTCTTT | CASSTRTANTEAFF | TRBV28 | . | . | TRBJ1-1
TGTGCCAGTAGTGTGGGGGCCGCCCCCGAAGGCCAAGAGACCCAGTACTTC | CASSVGAAPEGQETQYF | TRBV19 | . | . | TRBJ2-5
TGTGCCAGCAGCTTACTAAACGCAGCGGCCCAGTACTTC | CASSLLNAAAQYF | TRBV13 | . | few | TRBJ2-5
TGCGCCAGCAGCCCTGGGGGACTAGGCTTAGAGACCCAGTACTTC | CASSPGGLGLETQYF | TRBV5-1 | TRBD2 | . | TRBJ2-5
TGTGCCAGCAGCTTAGTACGTGCGGGAGTCGCAGAGACCCAGTACTTC | CASSLVRAGVAETQYF | TRBV7-8 | TRBD2 | . | TRBJ2-5
TGTGCCAGCAGTTCGCGACAGGGTGGCAAAAACATTCAGTACTTC | CASSSRQGGKNIQYF | TRBV6-5 | TRBD1 | . | TRBJ2-4
TGTGCCAGCAGCCAAAGGGGTTTTGGCACAGATACGCAGTATTTT | CASSQRGFGTDTQYF | TRBV3-1/TRBV3-2 | . | . | TRBJ2-3
TGTGCCAGCAGCCTAGGACAGGGGAGACGCGAAGGAAGCAATCAGCCCCAGCATTTT | CASSLGQGRREGSNQPQHF | TRBV7-9 | TRBD1 | few | TRBJ1-5
TGTGCCAGTAGTATACGCGCGGGAGGTGCCTACAATGAGCAGTTCTTC | CASSIRAGGAYNEQFF | TRBV19 | TRBD2 | . | TRBJ2-1
TGCGCCATCTCCAGGACTAGCGCCCTCACGAATACGCAGTATTTT | CAISRTSALTNTQYF | TRBV10-2 | TRBD2 | . | TRBJ2-3
TGTGCCTGCGCGGTCTCGATTCAAGAGACCCAGTACTTC | CACAVSIQETQYF | TRBV6-6 | . | . | TRBJ2-5
TGTGCCAGCAGCCACGGGGTATGGAGCGGGGGGAGCACAGATACGCAGTATTTT | CASSHGVWSGGSTDTQYF | TRBV11-2 | TRBD2 | . | TRBJ2-3
TGTGCCAGCAGTTCGCGGGGGGCCGGGAACATTCAGTACTTC | CASSSRGAGNIQYF | TRBV6-5 | TRBD2 | . | TRBJ2-4
TGTGCCAGCAGTTATAACAGGGGTTCGGGTTATGGCTACACCTTC | CASSYNRGSGYGYTF | TRBV6-5 | TRBD1 | . | TRBJ1-2
TGTGCCAGTAGTATAGGGGGGACTAGAACTTACAATGAGCAGTTCTTC | CASSIGGTRTYNEQFF | TRBV19 | TRBD2 | . | TRBJ2-1
TGTGCCAGCACGACAGGGATGAGTCAGCCCCAGCATTTT | CASTTGMSQPQHF | TRBV2 | TRBD1 | . | TRBJ1-5
TGTGCCAGCAGTTACGGGGGAGGCCCGGGCCTTAACTATGGCTACACCTTC | CASSYGGGPGLNYGYTF | TRBV6-2/TRBV6-3 | . | . | TRBJ1-2
TGTGCCAGCAGACTAGCGGGAGAGTTTAATGAGCAGTTCTTC | CASRLAGEFNEQFF | TRBV7-2 | TRBD2 | once | TRBJ2-1
TGTGCCAGCAGTTTGTTGGGGGACTGGCAGTTCTTC | CASSLLGDWQFF | TRBV27 | . | once | TRBJ2-1
TGTGCCAGCAGCCCGAGTCGTGGTTCACCCCTCCACTTT | CASSPSRGSPLHF | TRBV7-9 | . | few | TRBJ1-6
TGTGCCAGCAGCCAACAAACGAACGGGGGGGCATATGGCTACACCTTC | CASSQQTNGGAYGYTF | TRBV3-1/TRBV3-2 | . | . | TRBJ1-2
TGTGCCTGGACCCAGGGCATGGGCTATGGCTACACCTTC | CAWTQGMGYGYTF | TRBV30 | . | . | TRBJ1-2
TGCGCCAGCAGCTGGACAGGGAGAATACAAGAGACCCAGTACTTC | CASSWTGRIQETQYF | TRBV5-1 | TRBD1 | . | TRBJ2-5
TGTGCCAGCAGCTTGGTATGGACTGAAACCGGGGAGCTGTTTTTT | CASSLVWTETGELFF | TRBV7-9 | . | . | TRBJ2-2
TGCGCCAGCAGCCAGGGACAGGGGGTAGCAGATACGCAGTATTTT | CASSQGQGVADTQYF | TRBV4-3 | TRBD1 | . | TRBJ2-3
TGTGCCAGCAGGTCAGGGACAGGGAACACTGAAGCTTTCTTT | CASRSGTGNTEAFF | TRBV25-1 | TRBD1 | . | TRBJ1-1
TGCGCCAGCATGAGAGACAGGGCCGATGAAAAACTGTTTTTT | CASMRDRADEKLFF | TRBV10-2 | TRBD1 | . | TRBJ1-4
TGTGCCAGCAGTTTAACGGCCGGGGAGCTGTTTTTT | CASSLTAGELFF | TRBV12-3/TRBV12-4 | . | . | TRBJ2-2
TGTGCCAGCAGCCGAACTAGTGGTAGCACAGATACGCAGTATTTT | CASSRTSGSTDTQYF | TRBV7-9 | . | . | TRBJ2-3
TGTGCCAGCAGCCAAAATCTCCTGGGTAGCGGGAGAAGGAACATTCAGTACTTC | CASSQNLLGSGRRNIQYF | TRBV3-1/TRBV3-2 | TRBD2 | . | TRBJ2-4
TGTGCCAGCAGCTTAACGGGAGGGCCCACAGATACGCAGTATTTT | CASSLTGGPTDTQYF | TRBV7-2 | TRBD2 | . | TRBJ2-3
TGTGCCAGCAAACCCTCCGGGACAGGGTATGGCTACACCTTC | CASKPSGTGYGYTF | TRBV6-5 | TRBD1 | . | TRBJ1-2
TGTGCCAGCTCACCACAGACAGACCAAGAGACCCAGTACTTC | CASSPQTDQETQYF | TRBV18 | . | . | TRBJ2-5
TGTGCCAGTACCTCCGGGACAGGGGGCGGCAATCAGCCCCAGCATTTT | CASTSGTGGGNQPQHF | TRBV19 | TRBD1 | . | TRBJ1-5
TGTGCCAGCAGCCCCGACCGGACAGGGTACACAGATACGCAGTATTTT | CASSPDRTGYTDTQYF | TRBV11-2 | TRBD1 | . | TRBJ2-3
TGCAGCGTTGTTCTAGGGTGGGGCAGGGGTAGTGGGGCCAACGTCCTGACTTTC | CSVVLGWGRGSGANVLTF | TRBV29-1 | . | . | TRBJ2-6
TGTGCCAGCAACCCGGGACAGCCTTCACCCCTCCACTTT | CASNPGQPSPLHF | TRBV6-5 | TRBD1 | . | TRBJ1-6
TGCAGCGTTACCACGTCAGGTGGAGGTGGCTACACCTTC | CSVTTSGGGGYTF | TRBV29-1 | . | . | TRBJ1-2
TGTGCCAGCAGATTTTTCAGGGGGCGCACGGCCCAGGCAGATACGCAGTATTTT | CASRFFRGRTAQADTQYF | TRBV7-9 | TRBD1 | . | TRBJ2-3
TGTGCCACTACAGGCTTCGGACAGCCCTATGGCTACACCTTC | CATTGFGQPYGYTF | TRBV19 | . | . | TRBJ1-2